This TCR beta chain was sequenced in a study of STAT5B mutations in CD4+ large granular lymphocyte leukemia. Study background: The CDR3 'QG' motif was associated with a particular HLA allele among healthy donors. General study results and limits: Roughly 27% of private leukemic clonotypes occurred rarely in other patients' non-leukemic repertoires.

Turning to this clone: Its antigen is still unknown.

Sequencing was at survey level. As processed by the authors: The detection floor for productive clonotype frequency was 2.59 x 10-5. Clones were read by immunoSEQ multiplex PCR, and TCRdb kept only the in-frame ones, dropping some. That table supplies the V and J calls and clone size; D and trimming were determined from the DNA. The table lists about 36,000 clones, around 75% of them singletons, with approximately 0.53% in the top ten. V gave up 7 bases and J gave up 4 bases; unmatched junction bases: 8. The germline gives CDR1 MGHDK, CDR2 SYGVNS. CDR3 length: 14 amino acids. V usage is TRBV25-1 and J usage is TRBJ2-3; the match to TRBD1 covers 7 bases. The receptor comes from a human donor in good health. Source material: CD4+ T cells from blood buffy coats. This CDR3 reads CASTPRQGPDTQYF. DNA of the CDR3: TGTGCCAGCACTCCCCGACAGGGCCCAGATACGCAGTATTTT. Complete variable domain (other parts from reference TRBV25-1 and TRBJ2-3): EADIYQTPRYLVIGTGKKITLECSQTMGHDKMYWYQQDPGMELHLIHYSYGVNSTEKGDLSSESTVSRIRTEHFPLTLESARPSHTSQYLCASTPRQGPDTQYFGPGTRLTVL.